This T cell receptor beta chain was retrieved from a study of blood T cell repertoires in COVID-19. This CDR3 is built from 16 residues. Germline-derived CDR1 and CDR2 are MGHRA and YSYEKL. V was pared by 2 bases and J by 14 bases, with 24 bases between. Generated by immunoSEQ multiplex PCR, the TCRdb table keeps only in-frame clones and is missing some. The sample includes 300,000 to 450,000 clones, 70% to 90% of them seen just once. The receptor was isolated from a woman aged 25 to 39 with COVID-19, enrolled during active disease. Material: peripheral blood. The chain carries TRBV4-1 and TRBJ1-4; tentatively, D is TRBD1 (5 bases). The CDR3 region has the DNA TGCGCCAGCAGCCAACCACGCTCCGGGACTGTTGACAATCTGTTTTTT. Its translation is CASSQPRSGTVDNLFF.